This T cell receptor (beta chain) was captured by sequencing in a study of T cell responses to AZD1222 COVID-19 vaccine. Study conclusions and caveats: Clonal diversity was possibly underestimated, and white British individuals and females predominated among donors.

This table comes from immunoSEQ multiplex PCR, and its TCRdb copy is limited to in-frame clones, with some not included. Of 150,000 or so clones in the sample, about 90% were seen once. Notes on this clone: The target antigen is unknown.

The material sequenced was peripheral blood, taken on day 0 of AZD1222 vaccination. The TCR comes from an adult in good health.

The chain's CDR3 is CASSQGRGDTQYF. The CDR3 DNA follows: TGTGCCAGCAGCCAAGGCAGGGGAGATACGCAGTATTTT. The genes are TRBV3-1 (or the pseudogene TRBV3-2) and TRBJ2-3, with a possible D match to TRBD1 (6 bases). This CDR3 spans 13 amino acids. V lost 1 base to trimming and J lost 5 bases, with 7 bases between them. Germline-derived CDR1 and CDR2 are LGHDT and YNNKEL (reference sequence).